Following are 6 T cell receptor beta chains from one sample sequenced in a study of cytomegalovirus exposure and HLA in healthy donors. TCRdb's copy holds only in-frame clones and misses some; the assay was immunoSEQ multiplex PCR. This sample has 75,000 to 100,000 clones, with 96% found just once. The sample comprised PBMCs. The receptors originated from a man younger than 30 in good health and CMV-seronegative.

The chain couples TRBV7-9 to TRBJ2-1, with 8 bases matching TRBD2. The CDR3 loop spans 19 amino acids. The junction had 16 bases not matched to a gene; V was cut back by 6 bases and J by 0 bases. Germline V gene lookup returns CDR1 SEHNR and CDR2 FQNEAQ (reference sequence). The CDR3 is CASSFSTGLGIGSYNEQFF. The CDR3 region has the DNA TGTGCCAGCAGTTTTTCTACGGGACTAGGTATCGGCTCCTACAATGAGCAGTTCTTC.

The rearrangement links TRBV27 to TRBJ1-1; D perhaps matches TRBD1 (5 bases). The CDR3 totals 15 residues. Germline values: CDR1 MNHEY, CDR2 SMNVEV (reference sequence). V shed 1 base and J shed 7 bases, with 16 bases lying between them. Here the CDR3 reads CASSLFGRASGEAFF. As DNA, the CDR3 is TGTGCCAGCAGTTTATTCGGCAGGGCGTCGGGTGAAGCTTTCTTT.

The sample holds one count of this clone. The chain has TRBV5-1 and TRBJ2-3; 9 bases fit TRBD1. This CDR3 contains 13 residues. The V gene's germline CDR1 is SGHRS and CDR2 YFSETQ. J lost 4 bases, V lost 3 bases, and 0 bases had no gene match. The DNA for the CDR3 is TGCGCCAGCAGCTGGACAGGGGCAGATACGCAGTATTTT. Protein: CASSWTGADTQYF.

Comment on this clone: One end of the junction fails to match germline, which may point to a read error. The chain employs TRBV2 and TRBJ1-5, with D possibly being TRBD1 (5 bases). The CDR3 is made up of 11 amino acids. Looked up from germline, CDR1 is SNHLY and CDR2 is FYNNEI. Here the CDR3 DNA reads TGTGCCAGCAGTGAACATCAGGGCTGCAATTTT. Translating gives CASSEHQGCNF.

The CDR3 here is CASSTGQGVTEAFF. CDR3 sequence (DNA): TGCGCCAGCAGCACGGGACAGGGGGTCACTGAAGCTTTCTTT. The chain links TRBV5-1 to TRBJ1-1; 11 bases map to TRBD1. Germline CDR1 SGHRS, CDR2 YFSETQ. J gave up 4 bases and V 4 bases, and 3 bases lay outside the gene matches. The CDR3 contains 14 residues.

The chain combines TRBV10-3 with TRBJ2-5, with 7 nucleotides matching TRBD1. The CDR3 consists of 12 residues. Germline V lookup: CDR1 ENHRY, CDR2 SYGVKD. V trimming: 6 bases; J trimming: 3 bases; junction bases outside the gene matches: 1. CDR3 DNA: TGTGCCATCAGCGACAGGGAAGAGACCCAGTACTTC. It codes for CAISDREETQYF.